The subject of this entry is one TCR beta chain. The data were obtained in a study of blood T cell repertoires in COVID-19. About the research overall: Italy, Spain and the United States were the sources of the convalescent and acute COVID-19 samples. In each case, the material was cDNA or gDNA derived from T cells, B-cell-depleted T cells, or PBMCs.

Trimming removed 3 bases at V and 1 base at J, with 3 bases between. The germline V gene encodes CDR1 LGHDT and CDR2 YNNKEL (reference sequence). This CDR3 contains 12 residues. Authors' processing steps: Cell counts per sample came from amplifying reference gene primers. The repertoire was sequenced with immunoSEQ multiplex PCR; TCRdb's copy has only in-frame clones and lacks some. D and trimming come from the DNA, and the V and J calls and clone size come from that table. The sample lists about 250,000 clones, about 86% occurring once. Sequenced: peripheral blood. This TCR came from an older man with acute or convalescent COVID-19. The V gene is TRBV3-1 (or the pseudogene TRBV3-2), the J gene TRBJ1-2; D gene uncertain. The CDR3 DNA is TGTGCCAGCAGCCACAATAACTATGGCTACACCTTC. Protein sequence: CASSHNNYGYTF.